This TCR beta chain was captured in a study of PD-1 blockade in classical Hodgkin lymphoma. Study at large: Patients were dosed intravenously with nivolumab at 3 mg/kg every 2 weeks. Overall study results and limits: Newly diagnosed patients reportedly trailed healthy donors in baseline TCR diversity.

Some clones are missing from TCRdb's copy, which holds only in-frame ones; the method was immunoSEQ multiplex PCR. The sample comprises more than 5,500 clones, 45% to 55% of which are singletons, and over 12% rests with the top ten. There are 14 residues in the CDR3. Germline V gene lookup returns CDR1 SGHRS and CDR2 YFSETQ. Every single patient, without exception, relapsed after autologous stem cell transplantation, and brentuximab vedotin exposure varied. Magnetic negative selection isolated CD8+ T cells from thawed PBMCs. This clone was seen only a few times. Its antigen is undetermined. A junction end diverges from the germline sequence, so it may reflect a read error. Other nucleotide sequences from this sample produce the same CDR3.

The receptor's source is a human donor with classical Hodgkin lymphoma. The specimen was CD8+ T cells from blood, collected at baseline. The chain has TRBV5-1 and TRBJ1-5; D remains unclear. CDR3 sequence (DNA): TGTGCCAGCAGCCCGGGCGGGGGCAATCAGCCCCAGCATTTT. It yields the protein CASSPGGGNQPQHF.